This entry features one T cell receptor (beta chain) sequence. What it recognizes is unknown. The V gene lost 0 bases and the J gene lost 0 bases, with 9 bases spanning the gap. Germline lookup yields CDR1 MNHEY and CDR2 SMNVEV (reference sequence). This CDR3 contains 17 residues. This sample is part of a study of cytomegalovirus exposure and HLA in healthy donors. The primer mix had 60 Vbeta and 13 Jbeta primers. The table came from immunoSEQ multiplex PCR; TCRdb's copy has only in-frame clones and leaves some out. Among around 100,000 clones listed, roughly 85% were seen once. Findings and limits, study-wide: On later analysis, the bulk of CMV-associated TCR beta chains appeared to be HLA-restricted.

Every donor was a healthy person donating bone marrow. This chain connects TRBV27 to TRBJ1-6; the D is unclear. This receptor was taken from a woman aged 40-49 years in good health and CMV-seronegative. The sequenced sample was PBMCs. CDR3 region: CASSLSGVSSYNSPLHF. Written as DNA, the CDR3 is TGTGCCAGCAGTTTATCCGGGGTCAGCTCCTATAATTCACCCCTCCACTTT.